This T cell receptor (beta chain) came from a study of OX40 agonist ivuxolimab in advanced cancers. Trimming cost V 2 bases and J 5 bases; bases outside gene matches: 8. CDR1 MDHEN and CDR2 SYDVKM come from the germline V gene. The CDR3 covers 17 residues. Some clones are missing from TCRdb's copy, which holds only in-frame ones; the method was immunoSEQ multiplex PCR. The repertoire holds some 15,000 clones, with approximately 92% as singletons. The sequence derives from an adult with an advanced solid tumor such as melanoma, head and neck, liver or kidney cancer. The sample here was CD4+ or CD8+ T cells sorted from blood, taken in a trial of the OX40 agonist ivuxolimab. The chain uses TRBV28 and TRBJ2-5; 13 nucleotides match TRBD2. The CDR3 DNA is TGTGCCAGCAGTTTAAGGACTAGCGGGAGTCCGGGGGAGACCCAGTACTTC. Protein sequence: CASSLRTSGSPGETQYF.